The TCR beta chain described here comes from a study of T cell changes during pregnancy in multiple sclerosis. This clone was found a few times. CDR1 is MNHNS and CDR2 is SASEGT in the germline V gene. Trimming left V 1 base short and J 10 bases short, with 11 bases between. This CDR3 comprises 13 residues. Data came from immunoSEQ multiplex PCR; TCRdb stores just in-frame clones and leaves some out. The sample yields tens of thousands of clones, 90% seen once. Sample: CD4+ T cells from peripheral blood mononuclear cells, taken in the third trimester of pregnancy. The V gene is TRBV6-1, the J gene TRBJ2-1; D may be TRBD2 (5 bases). The TCR comes from a female donor in good health, enrolled as a control in a pregnancy study. As DNA, the CDR3 is TGTGCCAGCAGTGAAGTTCACCAGCGGGAGCAGTTCTTC. Amino acids: CASSEVHQREQFF.